The 10 T cell receptor beta chains below were found in one sample sequenced in a study of cytomegalovirus exposure and HLA in healthy donors. The PCR ran on 60 Vbeta and 13 Jbeta primers. Profiling relied on immunoSEQ multiplex PCR, and the TCRdb table lists in-frame clones only, not all of them. The table records around 160,000 clones, 70% to 80% of them present only once. What was sequenced was PBMCs. The receptors come from a male donor in good health and CMV-seronegative.

This clone has more than one count but fewer than ten. The chain uses TRBV7-2 and TRBJ2-4; 7 bases are shared with TRBD1. After removal of 3 bases from V and 0 bases from J, the junction contained 2 bases not matched to a gene. Germline CDR1 SGHTA, CDR2 FQGNSA. The CDR3 contains 15 residues. The CDR3 here is CASSLGQLAKNIQYF. In DNA, the CDR3 is TGTGCCAGCAGCTTGGGACAGCTAGCCAAAAACATTCAGTACTTC.

The J gene is TRBJ1-4, the V gene TRBV7-2, with 12 bases fitting TRBD1. The CDR3 covers 15 residues. From germline, CDR1 is SGHTA and CDR2 FQGNSA. J was trimmed by 10 bases and V by 5 bases; bases with no gene match: 8. In nucleotides, the CDR3 is TGTGCCAGCAGCAGGGGACAGGGGGCGGGTGGAAAACTGTTTTTT. This encodes CASSRGQGAGGKLFF.

Notes on this clone: A junction boundary mismatches the germline segment, possibly from a read error. The V and J genes are TRBV7-9 and TRBJ1-3; D is unresolved. CDR3 length: 16 residues. Germline CDR1 reads SEHNR; CDR2 reads FQNEAQ (reference sequence). This CDR3 reads CSSSFRGFNSGNTIYF. In nucleotides, the CDR3 is TGTTCCAGCAGCTTCCGCGGGTTCAACTCTGGAAACACCATATATTTT.

Details on this clone: Other DNA sequences in the same sample also yield this CDR3. The rearrangement joins TRBV5-6 to TRBJ2-1, with D perhaps matching TRBD2 (5 bases). The CDR3 is 12 residues long. The germline V gene has CDR1 SGHDT and CDR2 YYEEEE. The V end was cut by 0 bases, the J end by 7 bases, with 5 bases between. CDR3: CASSLGGNEQFF. The CDR3 DNA follows: TGTGCCAGCAGCTTGGGAGGGAATGAGCAGTTCTTC.

The chain recombines TRBV7-3 with TRBJ2-1; D unresolved. CDR1 and CDR2 (germline): SGHTA, FQGTGA. This CDR3 is built from 12 residues. Between the trimmed V and J ends, which lost 6 bases and 9 bases, there was a span of 12 bases. The CDR3 loop reads CASSSTRPEQFF. CDR3 sequence (DNA): TGTGCCAGCAGTTCCACCAGGCCTGAGCAGTTCTTC.

CDR3 DNA sequence: TGCAGCGTTGAACAGGATGGCTACACCTTC. Translating it yields CSVEQDGYTF. The chain has TRBV29-1 and TRBJ1-2; D remains ambiguous. Germline assignment: CDR1 SQVTM and CDR2 ANQGSEA. CDR3 length: 10 residues. Trimming cost V 2 bases and J 6 bases, with 4 bases left between them.

The chain recombines TRBV5-1 with TRBJ2-1, with a tentative D call TRBD2 (6 bases). This CDR3 has 16 residues. Germline V gene sequence: CDR1 SGHRS, CDR2 YFSETQ. V was trimmed by 0 bases and J by 0 bases, leaving 10 bases between them. DNA of the CDR3: TGCGCCAGCAGCTTGGCCGCGGGGAGCTCCTACAATGAGCAGTTCTTC. Protein sequence: CASSLAAGSSYNEQFF.

This chain uses TRBV28 with TRBJ1-5, with 8 bases fitting TRBD1. The ends lost 6 bases at V and 5 bases at J; junction bases unmatched: 6. This CDR3 has 14 residues. Germline CDR1 is MDHEN and CDR2 is SYDVKM. The CDR3 DNA reads TGTGCCAGCAGCATGGACAGGGAACATCAGCCCCAGCATTTT. This gives the protein CASSMDREHQPQHF. Full variable domain (rest looked up from reference TRBV28 and TRBJ1-5): DVKVTQSSRYLVKRTGEKVFLECVQDMDHENMFWYRQDPGLGLRLIYFSYDVKMKEKGDIPEGYSVSREKKERFSLILESASTNQTSMYLCASSMDREHQPQHFGDGTRLSIL.

This rearrangement joins TRBV4-3 to TRBJ2-5, with D maybe TRBD2 (7 bases). V shed 0 bases and J shed 0 bases, with 17 bases lying between them. This CDR3 contains 18 residues. The germline CDR1 and CDR2 sequences are LGHNA and YSLEER. The CDR3 here is CASSQDLGGGSYQETQYF. The CDR3 DNA reads TGCGCCAGCAGCCAAGATTTAGGGGGGGGCTCGTACCAAGAGACCCAGTACTTC.

The chain joins TRBV28 to TRBJ1-2, with no clear D. Germline V gives CDR1 MDHEN, CDR2 SYDVKM. The CDR3 has 14 residues. With 3 bases removed from V and 4 bases from J, the gap between germline ends came to 12 bases. The CDR3 is CASSLGSHAYGYTF. In nucleotides, the CDR3 is TGTGCCAGCAGTTTGGGCAGTCACGCCTATGGCTACACCTTC.